These 10 T cell receptor beta chains were all obtained from the same sample, sequenced in a study of OX40 agonist ivuxolimab in advanced cancers. Libraries were prepared by immunoSEQ multiplex PCR; TCRdb keeps only in-frame clonotypes and omits some of them. Seen here are around 68,000 clones, about 89% observed once, and the top ten hold around 0.28%. Sequencing was performed on CD4+ or CD8+ T cells sorted from blood, taken in a trial of the OX40 agonist ivuxolimab. The receptor source for this set is an adult with an advanced solid tumor such as melanoma, head and neck, liver or kidney cancer.

This clone was seen more than once but under ten times. CDR3 nucleotide sequence: TGTGCCAGCAGCTTGGCCCCCGGACGGACGTACAATGAGCAGTTCTTC. It specifies CASSLAPGRTYNEQFF. The gene calls are TRBV5-8 and TRBJ2-1; D is undetermined. There are 16 residues in the CDR3. Trimming took 0 bases from V and 4 from J, leaving 14 bases between them. CDR1 and CDR2 (germline): SGHTS, YDEGEE.

The chain has TRBV5-4 and TRBJ2-1; TRBD1 matches 7 bases. V lost 2 bases and J lost 6; bases outside the gene matches: 2. The CDR3 loop spans 13 amino acids. Germline lookup yields CDR1 SGHNT and CDR2 YYREEE (reference sequence). CDR3 sequence (DNA): TGTGCCAGCAGCTTTCGGGACAGCAATGAGCAGTTCTTC. Its protein product is CASSFRDSNEQFF.

V usage is TRBV5-8 and J usage is TRBJ2-2, with 10 bases fitting TRBD2. The CDR3 loop spans 17 amino acids. Germline CDR1 SGHTS, CDR2 YDEGEE. V shed 2 bases and J 4 bases; nucleotides not matched to a gene: 8. CDR3 nucleotide sequence: TGTGCCAGCAGCTTTCTAGCGGGAGCCGCAGGCACCGGGGAGCTGTTTTTT. Amino acid sequence: CASSFLAGAAGTGELFF.

As to this clone: The conserved phenylalanine or tryptophan normally closing the CDR3 is absent here, so this likely arose from a read error. The chain recombines TRBV11-2 with TRBJ1-2; possible D gene TRBD1, 5 bases. This CDR3 has 13 amino acids. CDR1 is SGHAT, CDR2 FQNNGV, per germline. The V end was cut by 6 bases, the J end by 4 bases, with 12 bases between. CDR3 sequence (DNA): TGTGCCAGCAGACGGGGCACCAGCTATGGCTACACCCTC. This translates into CASRRGTSYGYTL.

This clone was seen only a few times. The chain is built from TRBV9 and TRBJ2-5, with TRBD2 as a possible D gene (5 bases). Germline values: CDR1 SGDLS, CDR2 YYNGEE. Trimming removed 0 bases from V and 1 base from J, with 10 bases in between. The CDR3 extends over 15 amino acids. This CDR3 reads CASSVVGGSQETQYF. Here the CDR3 DNA reads TGTGCCAGCAGCGTAGTTGGCGGGTCCCAAGAGACCCAGTACTTC.

The chain joins TRBV18 to TRBJ2-3, with D hard to call. V lost 2 bases, J lost 5 bases, and 5 bases lay in between. The CDR3 extends over 12 amino acids. Germline lookup yields CDR1 KGHSH and CDR2 LQKENI. CDR3 nucleotide sequence: TGTGCCAGCTCACCAGACTTAGATACGCAGTATTTT. This sequence encodes CASSPDLDTQYF. Full variable domain (outside the CDR3, taken from reference TRBV18 and TRBJ2-3): NAGVMQNPRHLVRRRGQEARLRCSPMKGHSHVYWYRQLPEEGLKFMVYLQKENIIDESGMPKERFSAEFPKEGPSILRIQQVVRGDSAAYFCASSPDLDTQYFGPGTRLTVL.

The chain combines TRBV7-2 with TRBJ2-7; D might be TRBD2 (6 bases). V was pared by 2 bases and J by 2 bases, with 10 bases between. Germline assignment: CDR1 SGHTA and CDR2 FQGNSA. This CDR3 comprises 14 residues. The CDR3 loop reads CASSLITGAYEQYF. CDR3 DNA sequence: TGTGCCAGCAGCTTAATCACGGGGGCCTACGAGCAGTACTTC.

J is TRBJ1-4 and V is TRBV19; D uncertain. Deletions cut 4 bases from V and 8 bases from J, with 14 bases between. CDR3 length: 14 amino acids. Germline CDR1 LNHDA, CDR2 SQIVND (reference sequence). This CDR3 is CASSTRQPSEKLFF. DNA for the CDR3: TGTGCCAGTAGTACCCGGCAGCCTTCCGAAAAACTGTTTTTT.

The V call is TRBV14, the J call TRBJ2-2; the D gene is possibly TRBD2 (6 bases). The CDR3 covers 15 residues. Germline CDR1 and CDR2: SGHDN and FVKESK. The V and J ends lost 1 base and 4 bases respectively, with 10 bases between them. CDR3 sequence reads: CASSQAGGFTGELFF. The CDR3 bases are TGTGCCAGCAGCCAAGCCGGGGGATTCACCGGGGAGCTGTTTTTT.

The rearrangement uses TRBV5-5 and TRBJ2-1, with TRBD2 matching 10 bases. The CDR3 is 16 amino acids. Germline V lookup: CDR1 SGHKS, CDR2 YYEKEE (reference sequence). J lost 7 bases, V lost 4 bases, and 11 bases had no gene match. CDR3 sequence (DNA): TGTGCCAGCAGCCGCCATACTAGCGGGATCGCAAATGAGCAGTTCTTC. It yields the protein CASSRHTSGIANEQFF.